The present T cell receptor (beta chain) was sequenced within a study of blood T cell repertoires in COVID-19. For the study at large: Acute-phase and convalescent COVID-19 samples originated in the United States, Italy and Spain. T cells, B-cell-depleted T cells, or PBMCs provided the cDNA or gDNA that served as material.

Germline CDR1 WSHSY, CDR2 SAAADI. CDR3 length: 17 amino acids. V shed 7 bases, J shed 2 bases, and the junction held 12 bases outside the gene matches. Some clones are missing from TCRdb's copy, which holds only in-frame ones; the method was immunoSEQ multiplex PCR. Of around 130,000 clones listed, 80% to 90% are singletons. This TCR derives from a man aged 65-85 years with active or convalescent COVID-19. Material for sequencing was peripheral blood. The V gene is TRBV10-2, the J gene TRBJ1-5, with 9 bases that match TRBD1. CDR3 loop: CASTHSNRGLGNQPQHF. CDR3 DNA sequence: TGCGCCAGCACCCATTCCAACAGGGGGCTGGGCAATCAGCCCCAGCATTTT.